Below are 14 T cell receptor beta chains sequenced from a single sample in a study of regulatory T cells in long-lasting Graves disease. As for time point: newly diagnosed GD, antithyroid drugs for less than 3 months. Making the TCR library involved RNA that had been extracted from PBMCs. HTBI primers from iRepertoire and Arm-PCR of CDR3 regions yielded the TCR beta libraries. MiXCR, run by TCRdb on the multiplex PCR reads, gives a single entry per CDR3 protein. The sample includes about 530,000 distinct CDR3 sequences, around 15% seen only once; the top ten take roughly 25%. The same sample was also used in a study of T cells in Graves' hyperthyroidism and ophthalmopathy.

The sample was peripheral blood mononuclear cells (PBMCs), taken at new diagnosis, from a patient treated with antithyroid drugs. These receptors were collected from a woman aged 35-65 years with Graves disease.

The chain combines TRBV2 with TRBJ2-1; TRBD2 agrees at 8 bases. With the DNA end fitting TRBJ2-3 better, the J assignment may be wrong. CDR1 and CDR2 from the germline V gene are SNHLY and FYNNEI. CDR3 size: 19 residues. CDR3 region: CASSFEGRGAIISTDTQYF. Here the CDR3 DNA reads TGTGCCAGCAGTTTCGAGGGGCGGGGGGCCATAATTTCCACAGATACGCAGTATTTT.

In its sample, this clonotype was seen many times. The chain couples TRBV2 to TRBJ1-6; 8 bases are a match to TRBD1. The CDR3 is made up of 13 amino acids. Germline V gene data show CDR1 as SNHLY and CDR2 as FYNNEI. Unmatched junction bases numbered 7, after V lost 11 bases and J lost 7 bases. The DNA of the CDR3 is TGTGCCCAAAAGGACAGGGAGAATTCACCCCTCCACTTT. Translation: CAQKDRENSPLHF.

Ten or more counts support this clonotype. The chain is built from TRBV6-5 and TRBJ1-4; D gene unclear. CDR3 size: 14 residues. The germline V gene has CDR1 MNHEY and CDR2 SVGAGI. V shed 2 bases and J shed 8 bases, with 12 bases lying between them. This CDR3 reads CASSYGTAGEKLFF. Written as DNA, the CDR3 is TGTGCCAGCAGTTACGGAACAGCAGGAGAAAAACTGTTTTTT.

The sample holds many counts of this clonotype. The rearrangement uses TRBV18 and TRBJ1-2, with D uncertain. V lost 8 bases to trimming and J lost 6 bases, with 10 bases between them. The CDR3 is made up of 11 amino acids. Germline-derived CDR1 and CDR2 are KGHSH and LQKENI. This CDR3 is CASSPLDGYTF. CDR3 DNA: TGTGCCAGCAGCCCCCTAGATGGCTACACCTTC.

This clonotype was recorded at least ten times. V gene TRBV20-1 combines with J gene TRBJ1-1; D is perhaps TRBD1 (5 bases). CDR3 length equals 14 residues. Germline V gene sequence: CDR1 DFQATT, CDR2 SNEGSKA (reference sequence). V shed 0 bases and J shed 4 bases, with 12 bases lying between them. The CDR3 loop is CSARDGSQGTEAFF. The CDR3 DNA sequence: TGCAGTGCTAGAGACGGGAGCCAGGGCACTGAAGCTTTCTTT.

This clonotype was counted only a few times. V gene TRBV7-2 combines with J gene TRBJ1-2; D possibly corresponds to TRBD1 (6 bases). Trimming shortened V by 5 bases and J by 6 bases, and 22 bases separated the two germline ends. This CDR3 spans 16 amino acids. Germline values: CDR1 SGHTA, CDR2 FQGNSA. The CDR3 nucleotides are TGTGCCAGCAGCCCGAGGGGGTGGGTGGCAGTTGATGGCTACACCTTC. Its protein is CASSPRGWVAVDGYTF.

The chain carries TRBV11-3 and TRBJ2-5; 7 nucleotides line up with TRBD1. This CDR3 has 14 amino acids. Germline-derived CDR1 and CDR2 are SGHNT and YENEEA. V lost 4 bases, J lost 3 bases, and 5 bases stayed unmatched. The CDR3 protein is CASSSGQRKETQYF. In DNA form, the CDR3 reads TGTGCCAGCAGCTCGGGACAGCGAAAAGAGACCCAGTACTTC.

This clonotype was detected ten times or more. The CDR3, as DNA: TGTGCCAGCAGCCCTGGGACGGAGACTGAAGCTTTCTTT. Protein: CASSPGTETEAFF. V is TRBV7-3 and J is TRBJ1-1, with a possible D match to TRBD1 (5 bases). Germline V CDR1 and CDR2: SGHTA, FQGTGA. V was clipped by 5 bases and J by 5 bases, with 12 bases between them. This CDR3 spans 13 amino acids.

This clonotype was detected ten times or more. The V call is TRBV27, the J call TRBJ2-7; tentatively, D is TRBD2 (6 bases). CDR3 length: 14 residues. Trimming took off 5 bases at V and 3 bases at J, with 14 bases between the two ends. Germline V gives CDR1 MNHEY, CDR2 SMNVEV (reference sequence). CDR3 coding DNA: TGTGCCAGCAGTACCTCGGGAGAATACTACGAGCAGTACTTC. Translation: CASSTSGEYYEQYF.

This clonotype was counted at least ten times. The chain is built from TRBV28 and TRBJ2-1; 7 bases align to TRBD1. The CDR3 sequence is 15 residues long. Trimming cost V 5 bases and J 6 bases; bases outside gene matches: 10. Germline V gene lookup returns CDR1 MDHEN and CDR2 SYDVKM. CDR3 region: CASSPPGTEGNEQFF. In DNA, the CDR3 is TGTGCCAGCAGTCCACCCGGGACAGAGGGCAATGAGCAGTTCTTC.

On this clonotype: A much larger clonotype is one base distant, so this may be a read error. J is TRBJ2-7 and V is TRBV13; 7 bases match TRBD2. Trimming at V came to 8 bases and at J to 7 bases, leaving 17 bases not matched to a gene. The CDR3 runs to 15 residues. Germline CDR1 is PRHDT and CDR2 is FYEKMQ (reference sequence). In DNA form, the CDR3 reads TGTGCCAGCGGGGAGGGCAGGAAGACCTACAATGAGCAGTACTTC. Translation gives CASGEGRKTYNEQYF. The full variable domain, rest sourced from reference TRBV13 and TRBJ2-7, is AAGVIQSPRHLIKEKRETATLKCYPIPRHDTVYWYQQGPGQDPQFLISFYEKMQSDKGSIPDRFSAQQFSDYHSELNMSSLELGDSALYFCASGEGRKTYNEQYFGPGTRLTVT.

This clonotype was observed a handful of times. For the CDR3, the DNA is TGTGCCACCACGGGGCGCCAAAACATTCAGTACTTC. Encoded protein: CATTGRQNIQYF. This chain connects TRBV28 to TRBJ2-4; D could derive from TRBD1 or TRBD2 (5 bases each). Germline loops: CDR1 MDHEN, CDR2 SYDVKM. V was clipped by 10 bases and J by 5 bases, with 12 bases between them. The CDR3 covers 12 residues.

This clonotype has just a few counts. V is TRBV19 and J is TRBJ2-5; D is ambiguous. CDR1 and CDR2 from the germline V gene are LNHDA and SQIVND (reference sequence). The CDR3 is made up of 14 amino acids. V gave up 3 bases and J gave up 1 base, with 9 bases separating them. CDR3 region: CASSMEWSQETQYF. DNA of the CDR3: TGTGCCAGTAGTATGGAGTGGTCCCAAGAGACCCAGTACTTC.

The sample holds a few counts of this clonotype. The chain recombines TRBV19 with TRBJ1-5, with 7 positions matching TRBD1. In germline, CDR1 is LNHDA, CDR2 SQIVND (reference sequence). The CDR3 consists of 14 residues. Trimming at V came to 6 bases and at J to 9 bases, leaving 11 bases not matched to a gene. The CDR3 region is CASSGTAAAGPQHF. CDR3 sequence (DNA): TGTGCCAGTAGCGGGACAGCTGCCGCGGGGCCCCAGCATTTT.